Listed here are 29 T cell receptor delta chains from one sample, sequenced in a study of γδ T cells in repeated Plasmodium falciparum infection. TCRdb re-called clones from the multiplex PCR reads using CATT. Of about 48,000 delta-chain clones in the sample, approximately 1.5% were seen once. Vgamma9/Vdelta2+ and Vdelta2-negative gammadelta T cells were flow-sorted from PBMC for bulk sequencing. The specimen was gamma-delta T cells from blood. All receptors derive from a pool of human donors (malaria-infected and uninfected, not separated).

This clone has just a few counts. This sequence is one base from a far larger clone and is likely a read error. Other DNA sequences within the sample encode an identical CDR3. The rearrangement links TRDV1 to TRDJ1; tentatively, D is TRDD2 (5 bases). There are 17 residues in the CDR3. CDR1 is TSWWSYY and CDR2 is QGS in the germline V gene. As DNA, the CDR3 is TGTGCTCTTGGGGGACTCTACTTCCCCGGTATCACCGATAAGCTCATCTTT. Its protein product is CALGGLYFPGITDKLIF.

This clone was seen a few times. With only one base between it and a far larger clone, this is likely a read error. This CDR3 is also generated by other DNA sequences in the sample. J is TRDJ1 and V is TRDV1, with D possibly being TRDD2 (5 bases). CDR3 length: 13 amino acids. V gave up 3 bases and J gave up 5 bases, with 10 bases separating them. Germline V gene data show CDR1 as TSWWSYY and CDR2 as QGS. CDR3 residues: CALGDSYLDKLIF. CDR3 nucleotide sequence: TGTGCTCTTGGGGACTCCTATCTAGATAAACTCATCTTT.

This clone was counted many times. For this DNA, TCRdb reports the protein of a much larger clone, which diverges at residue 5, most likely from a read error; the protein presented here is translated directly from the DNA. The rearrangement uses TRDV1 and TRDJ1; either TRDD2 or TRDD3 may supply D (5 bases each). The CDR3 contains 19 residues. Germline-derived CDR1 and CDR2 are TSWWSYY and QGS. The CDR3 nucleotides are TGTGCTCTTGGGAAACTCAGGGCCTACCCGGGGAGAAAGGCCGATAAACTCATCTTT. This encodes CALGKLRAYPGRKADKLIF.

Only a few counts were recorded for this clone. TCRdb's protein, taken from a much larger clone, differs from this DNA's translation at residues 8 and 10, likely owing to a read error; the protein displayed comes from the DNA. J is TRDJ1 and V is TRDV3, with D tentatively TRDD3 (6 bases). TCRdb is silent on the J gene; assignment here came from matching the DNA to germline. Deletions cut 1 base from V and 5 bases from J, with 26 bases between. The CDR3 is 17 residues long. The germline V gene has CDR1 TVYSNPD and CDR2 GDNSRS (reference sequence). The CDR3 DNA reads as TGTGCCTTTATACCCCGACACCGGGGGAGGGAAGAGGATAAACTCATCTTT. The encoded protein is CAFIPRHRGREEDKLIF.

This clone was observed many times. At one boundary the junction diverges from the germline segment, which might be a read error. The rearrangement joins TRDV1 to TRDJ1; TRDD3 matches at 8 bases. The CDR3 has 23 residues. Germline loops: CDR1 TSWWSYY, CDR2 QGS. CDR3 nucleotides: TGTGCTCTTTGGGAGGCCGTGGGTCTGATTTTTAGACTGGGGGGCGCGTACACCGATAAACTCATCTTT. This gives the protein CALWEAVGLIFRLGGAYTDKLIF.

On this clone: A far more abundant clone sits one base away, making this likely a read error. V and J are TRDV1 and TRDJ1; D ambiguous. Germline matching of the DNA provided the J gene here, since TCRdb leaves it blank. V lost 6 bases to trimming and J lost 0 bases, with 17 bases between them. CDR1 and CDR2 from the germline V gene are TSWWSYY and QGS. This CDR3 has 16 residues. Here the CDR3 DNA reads TGTGCTCTTGGAAAGTTCTTCGTCTCATACACCGATAAACTCATCTTT. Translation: CALGKFFVSYTDKLIF.

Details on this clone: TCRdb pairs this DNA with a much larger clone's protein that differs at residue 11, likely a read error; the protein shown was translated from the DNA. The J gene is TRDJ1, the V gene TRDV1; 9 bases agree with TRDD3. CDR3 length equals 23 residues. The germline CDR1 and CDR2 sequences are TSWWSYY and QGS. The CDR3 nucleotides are TGTGCTCTTGCGGGGCCTTCCTCCACTATCTGCTGGGGGATTTCGCCCCACACAGATAAACTCATCTTT. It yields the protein CALAGPSSTICWGISPHTDKLIF.

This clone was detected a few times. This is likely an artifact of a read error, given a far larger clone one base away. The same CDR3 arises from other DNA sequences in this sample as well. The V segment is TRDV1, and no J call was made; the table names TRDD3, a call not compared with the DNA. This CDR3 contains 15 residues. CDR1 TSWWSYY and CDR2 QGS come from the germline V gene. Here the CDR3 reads CALEEDGDKADKLIF. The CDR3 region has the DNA TGTGCTCTTGAGGAGGACGGGGATAAGGCCGATAAGCTCATCTTT.

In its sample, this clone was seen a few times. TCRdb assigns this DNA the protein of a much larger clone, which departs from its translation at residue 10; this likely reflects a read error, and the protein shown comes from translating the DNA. The CDR3 coding sequence is TGTGCTCTTGGGGAACTCCCCCCCAGAGGGGGCGATTACACCGATAAACTCATCTTT. Translation gives CALGELPPRGGDYTDKLIF. The chain has TRDV1 and TRDJ1, with a weak D call TRDD3 (5 bases). The germline V gene encodes CDR1 TSWWSYY and CDR2 QGS. The CDR3 sequence is 19 residues long. V dropped 0 bases and J dropped 0 bases, with 20 bases sitting between them.

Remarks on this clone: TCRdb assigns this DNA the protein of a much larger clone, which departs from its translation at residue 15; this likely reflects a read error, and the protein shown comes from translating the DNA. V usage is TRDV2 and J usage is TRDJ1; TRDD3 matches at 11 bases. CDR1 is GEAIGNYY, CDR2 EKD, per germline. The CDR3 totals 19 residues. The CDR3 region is CACDTVNGGYATYTGKLIF. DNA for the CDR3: TGTGCCTGTGACACCGTGAATGGGGGATACGCGACGTACACCGGTAAACTCATCTTT.

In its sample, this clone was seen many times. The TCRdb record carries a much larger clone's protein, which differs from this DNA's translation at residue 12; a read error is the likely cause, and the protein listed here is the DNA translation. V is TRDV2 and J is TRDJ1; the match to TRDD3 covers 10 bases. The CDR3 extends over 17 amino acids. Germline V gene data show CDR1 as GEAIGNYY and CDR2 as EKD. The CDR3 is CARDTVGGYAYTDKLIF. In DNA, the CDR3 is TGTGCCCGTGACACCGTAGGGGGATACGCGTATACCGATAAACTCATCTTT.

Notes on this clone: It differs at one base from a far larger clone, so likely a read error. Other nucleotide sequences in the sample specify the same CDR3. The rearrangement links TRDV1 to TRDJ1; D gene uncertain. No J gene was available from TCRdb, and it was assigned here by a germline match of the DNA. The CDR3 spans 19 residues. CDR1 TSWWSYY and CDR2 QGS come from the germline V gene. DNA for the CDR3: TGTGCCCTTGGTCGTCCCCTTGTCGGGACCAAACCTTACACCGATAAACTCATCTTT. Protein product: CALGRPLVGTKPYTDKLIF.

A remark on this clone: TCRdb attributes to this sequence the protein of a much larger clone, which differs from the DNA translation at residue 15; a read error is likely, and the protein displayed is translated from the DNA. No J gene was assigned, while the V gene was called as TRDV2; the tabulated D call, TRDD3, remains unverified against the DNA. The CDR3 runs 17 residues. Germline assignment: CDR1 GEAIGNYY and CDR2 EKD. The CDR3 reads CACDTRVDTGCECKRIF. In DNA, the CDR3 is TGTGCCTGTGACACCCGTGTTGATACTGGGTGCGAGTGTAAACGCATCTTT.

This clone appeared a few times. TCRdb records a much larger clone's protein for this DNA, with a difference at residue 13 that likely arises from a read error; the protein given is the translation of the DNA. The CDR3: CASPEPTTQYWGLTAQLFF. The CDR3 nucleotides read TGTGCCTCCCCCGAGCCGACTACTCAATACTGGGGGTTGACAGCACAACTCTTCTTT. V and J are TRDV3 and TRDJ2; the match to TRDD3 covers 8 bases. This CDR3 spans 19 amino acids. Germline V gene data show CDR1 as TVYSNPD and CDR2 as GDNSRS (reference sequence). Trimming cost V 4 bases and J 2 bases; bases outside gene matches: 21.

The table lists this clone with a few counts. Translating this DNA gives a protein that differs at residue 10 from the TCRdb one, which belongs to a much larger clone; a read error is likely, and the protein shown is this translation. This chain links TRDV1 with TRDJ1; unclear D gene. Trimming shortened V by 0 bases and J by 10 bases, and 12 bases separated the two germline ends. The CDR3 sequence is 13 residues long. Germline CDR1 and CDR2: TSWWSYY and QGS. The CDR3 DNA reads TGTGCTCTTGGGGAACTAGAACGGAAAAGACTCATCTTT. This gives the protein CALGELERKRLIF.

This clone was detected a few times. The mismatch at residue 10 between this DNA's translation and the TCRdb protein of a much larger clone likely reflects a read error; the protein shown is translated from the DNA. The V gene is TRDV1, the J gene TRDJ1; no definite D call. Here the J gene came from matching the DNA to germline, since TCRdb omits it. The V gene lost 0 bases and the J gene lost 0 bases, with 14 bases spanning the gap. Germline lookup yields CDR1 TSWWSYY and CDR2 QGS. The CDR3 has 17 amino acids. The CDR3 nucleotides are TGTGCTCTTGGGGAACTCATGACCCTGGTGTACACCGATAAACTCATCTTT. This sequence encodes CALGELMTLVYTDKLIF.

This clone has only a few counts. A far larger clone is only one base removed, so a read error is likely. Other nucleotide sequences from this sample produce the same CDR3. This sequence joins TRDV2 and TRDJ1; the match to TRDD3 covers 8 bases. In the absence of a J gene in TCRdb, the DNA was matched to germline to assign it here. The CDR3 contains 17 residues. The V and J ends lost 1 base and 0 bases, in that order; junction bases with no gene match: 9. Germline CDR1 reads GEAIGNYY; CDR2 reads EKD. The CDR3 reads CACDTVSGIRNTDKLIF. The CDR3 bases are TGTGCCTGTGACACAGTCTCCGGGATACGAAACACCGATAAACTCATCTTT.

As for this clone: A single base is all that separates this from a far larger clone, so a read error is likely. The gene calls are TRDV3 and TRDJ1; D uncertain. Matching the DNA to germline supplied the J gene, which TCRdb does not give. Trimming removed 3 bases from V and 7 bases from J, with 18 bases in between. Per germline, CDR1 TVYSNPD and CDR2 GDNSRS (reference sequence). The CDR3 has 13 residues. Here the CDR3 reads CAFKKASKLKLIF. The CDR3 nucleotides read TGTGCCTTCAAGAAGGCTTCAAAGCTTAAACTCATCTTT.

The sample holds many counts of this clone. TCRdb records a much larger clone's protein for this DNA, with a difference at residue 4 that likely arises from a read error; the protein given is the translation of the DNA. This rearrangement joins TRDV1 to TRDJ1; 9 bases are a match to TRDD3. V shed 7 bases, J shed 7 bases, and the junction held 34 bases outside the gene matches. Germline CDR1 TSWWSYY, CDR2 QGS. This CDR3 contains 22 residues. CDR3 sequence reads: CALVDPPGTLRQLRWGIFKLIF. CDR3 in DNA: TGTGCTCTTGTGGACCCGCCCGGGACTCTACGGCAACTTAGGTGGGGGATATTTAAACTCATCTTT.

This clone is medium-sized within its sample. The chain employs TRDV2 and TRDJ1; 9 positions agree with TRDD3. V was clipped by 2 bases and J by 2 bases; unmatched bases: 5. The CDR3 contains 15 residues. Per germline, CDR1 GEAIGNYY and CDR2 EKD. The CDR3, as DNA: TGTGCCTGTGACAGACTGGGGGACCAAACCGATAAACTCATCTTT. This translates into CACDRLGDQTDKLIF.

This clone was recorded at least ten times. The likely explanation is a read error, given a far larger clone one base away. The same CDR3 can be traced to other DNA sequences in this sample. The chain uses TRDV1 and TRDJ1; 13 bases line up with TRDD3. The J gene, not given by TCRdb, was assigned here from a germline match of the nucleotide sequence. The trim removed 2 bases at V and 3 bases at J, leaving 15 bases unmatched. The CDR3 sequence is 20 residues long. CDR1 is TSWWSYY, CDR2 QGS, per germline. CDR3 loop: CALGEVTLLYWGIRPDKLIF. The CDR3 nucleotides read TGTGCTCTTGGGGAAGTCACCCTTTTGTACTGGGGGATACGACCCGATAAACTCATCTTT.

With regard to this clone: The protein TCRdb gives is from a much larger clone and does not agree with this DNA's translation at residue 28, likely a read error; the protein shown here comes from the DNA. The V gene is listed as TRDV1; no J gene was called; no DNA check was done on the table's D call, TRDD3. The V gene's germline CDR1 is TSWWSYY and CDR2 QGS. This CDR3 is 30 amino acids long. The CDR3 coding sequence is TGTGCTCTTGGGGAACTTCCTTCCAACCATGGGGGATGCAAGTTTCCTACTGGTGGGTTGCGGGACCCGTACACCGATAAACCCATCTTT. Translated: CALGELPSNHGGCKFPTGGLRDPYTDKPIF.

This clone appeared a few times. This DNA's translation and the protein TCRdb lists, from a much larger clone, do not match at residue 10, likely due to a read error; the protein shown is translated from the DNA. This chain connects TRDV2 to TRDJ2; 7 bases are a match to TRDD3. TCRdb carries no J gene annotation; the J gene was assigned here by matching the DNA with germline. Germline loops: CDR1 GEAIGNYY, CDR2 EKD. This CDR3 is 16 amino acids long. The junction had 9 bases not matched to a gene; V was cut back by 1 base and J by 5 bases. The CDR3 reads CACDTLGGTSTAQLFF. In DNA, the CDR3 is TGTGCCTGTGACACTCTGGGGGGTACAAGCACAGCACAACTCTTCTTT.

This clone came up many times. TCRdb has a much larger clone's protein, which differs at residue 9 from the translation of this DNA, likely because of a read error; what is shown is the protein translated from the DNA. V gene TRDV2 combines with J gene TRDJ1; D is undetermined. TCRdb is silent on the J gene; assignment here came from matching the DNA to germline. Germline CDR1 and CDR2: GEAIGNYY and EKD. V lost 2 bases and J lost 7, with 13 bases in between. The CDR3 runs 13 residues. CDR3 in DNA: TGTGCCTGTGACAGTGTAGGAGTCGGTAAACTCATCTTT. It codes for CACDSVGVGKLIF.

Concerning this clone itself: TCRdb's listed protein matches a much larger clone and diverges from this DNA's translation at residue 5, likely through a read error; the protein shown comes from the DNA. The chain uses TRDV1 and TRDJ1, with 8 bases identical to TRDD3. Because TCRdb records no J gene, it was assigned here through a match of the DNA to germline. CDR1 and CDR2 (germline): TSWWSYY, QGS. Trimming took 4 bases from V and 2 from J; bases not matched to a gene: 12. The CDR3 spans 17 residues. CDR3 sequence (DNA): TGTGCTCTTGGGGTACGGCCTCCGGGGGATATAACCGATAAACTCATCTTT. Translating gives CALGVRPPGDITDKLIF.

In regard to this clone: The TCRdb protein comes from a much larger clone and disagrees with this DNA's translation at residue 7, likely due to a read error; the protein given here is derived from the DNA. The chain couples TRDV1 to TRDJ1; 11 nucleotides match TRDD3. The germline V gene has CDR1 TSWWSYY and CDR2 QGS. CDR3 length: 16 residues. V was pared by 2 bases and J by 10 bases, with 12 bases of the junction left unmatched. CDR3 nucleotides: TGTGCTCTTGGGGAATTGGTCTTGCTGGGGGATACAAGACTCATCTTT. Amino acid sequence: CALGELVLLGDTRLIF.

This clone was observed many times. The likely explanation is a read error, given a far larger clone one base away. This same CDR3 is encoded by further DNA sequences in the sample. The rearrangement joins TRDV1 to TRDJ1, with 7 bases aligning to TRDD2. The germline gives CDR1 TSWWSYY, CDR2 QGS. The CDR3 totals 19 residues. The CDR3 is CALGTSIPTVWEYTDKLIF. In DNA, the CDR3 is TGTGCTCTTGGGACCTCTATTCCTACAGTGTGGGAGTACACCGATAAACTAATCTTT.

This CDR3 is CALGRLLGDTGDKLIF. The CDR3 DNA follows: TGTGCTCTCGGGAGGTTGCTGGGGGATACTGGCGATAAACTCATCTTT. The chain combines TRDV1 with TRDJ1; 11 bases are shared with TRDD3. The CDR3 runs 16 residues. The V segment lost 9 bases and the J segment 4 bases; nucleotides outside the gene matches: 13. Germline-derived CDR1 and CDR2 are TSWWSYY and QGS.

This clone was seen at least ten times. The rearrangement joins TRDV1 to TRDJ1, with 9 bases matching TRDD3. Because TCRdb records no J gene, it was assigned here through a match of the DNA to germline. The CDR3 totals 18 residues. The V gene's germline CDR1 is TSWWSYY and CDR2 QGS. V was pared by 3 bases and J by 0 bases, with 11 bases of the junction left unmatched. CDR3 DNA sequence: TGTGCTCTTGGGGACCTTACTGGGGGACTTCTTCACACCGATAAACTCATCTTT. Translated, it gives CALGDLTGGLLHTDKLIF.